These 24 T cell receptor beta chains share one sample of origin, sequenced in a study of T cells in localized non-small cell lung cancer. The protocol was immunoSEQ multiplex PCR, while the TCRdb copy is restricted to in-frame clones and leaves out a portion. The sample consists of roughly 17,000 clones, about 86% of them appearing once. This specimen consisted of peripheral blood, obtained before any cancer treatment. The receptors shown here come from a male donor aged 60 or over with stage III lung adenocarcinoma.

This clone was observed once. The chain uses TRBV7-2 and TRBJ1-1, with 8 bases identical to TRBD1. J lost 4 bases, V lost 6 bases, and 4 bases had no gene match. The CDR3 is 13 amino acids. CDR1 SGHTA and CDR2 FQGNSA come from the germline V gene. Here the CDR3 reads CASSTQGATEAFF. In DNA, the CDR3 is TGTGCCAGCAGTACCCAGGGGGCCACTGAAGCTTTCTTT.

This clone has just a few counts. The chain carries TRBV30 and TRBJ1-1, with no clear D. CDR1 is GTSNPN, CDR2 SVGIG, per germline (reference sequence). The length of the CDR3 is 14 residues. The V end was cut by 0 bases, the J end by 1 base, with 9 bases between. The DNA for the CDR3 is TGTGCCTGGAGTGTACCGGAACGGAACACTGAAGCTTTCTTT. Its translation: CAWSVPERNTEAFF.

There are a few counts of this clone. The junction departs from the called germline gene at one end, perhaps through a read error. Written as DNA, the CDR3 is TGTGCCAGCAGCGTAGCAGCAACTAATGAAAAACTGTTTTTT. Translated, it gives CASSVAATNEKLFF. This chain links TRBV7-9 with TRBJ1-4; no clear D gene. The CDR3 spans 14 residues. The germline CDR1 and CDR2 sequences are SEHNR and FQNEAQ (reference sequence).

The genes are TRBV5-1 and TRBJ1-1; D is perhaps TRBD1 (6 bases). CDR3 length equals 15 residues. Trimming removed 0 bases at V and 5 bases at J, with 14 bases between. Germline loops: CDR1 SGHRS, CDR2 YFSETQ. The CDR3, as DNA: TGCGCCAGCAGCTTGGCCTCCACAGGGTTGACTGAAGCTTTCTTT. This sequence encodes CASSLASTGLTEAFF.

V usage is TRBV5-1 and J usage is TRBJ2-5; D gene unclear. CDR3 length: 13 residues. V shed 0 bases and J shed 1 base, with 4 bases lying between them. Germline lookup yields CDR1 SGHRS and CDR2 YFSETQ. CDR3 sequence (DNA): TGCGCCAGCAGCTTGGCCAGCCAAGAGACCCAGTACTTC. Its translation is CASSLASQETQYF.

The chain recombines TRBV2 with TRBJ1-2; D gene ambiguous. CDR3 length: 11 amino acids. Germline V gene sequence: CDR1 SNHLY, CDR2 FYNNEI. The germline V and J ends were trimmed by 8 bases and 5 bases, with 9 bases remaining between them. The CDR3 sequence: CASQGRYGYTF. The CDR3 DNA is TGTGCCAGCCAAGGACGGTATGGCTACACCTTC.

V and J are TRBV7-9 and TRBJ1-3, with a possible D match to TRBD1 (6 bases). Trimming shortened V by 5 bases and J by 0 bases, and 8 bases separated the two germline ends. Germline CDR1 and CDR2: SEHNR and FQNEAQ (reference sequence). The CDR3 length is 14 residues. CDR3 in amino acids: CASSQGISGNTIYF. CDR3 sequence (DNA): TGTGCCAGCAGCCAGGGGATCTCTGGAAACACCATATATTTT.

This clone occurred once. The CDR3 DNA reads TGTGCCAGCAGACCAACAGGAGTCTGGACTGAAGCTTTCTTT. Translated: CASRPTGVWTEAFF. The genes are TRBV13 and TRBJ1-1, with TRBD1 as a possible D gene (5 bases). The CDR3 is 14 residues long. The V gene lost 6 bases and the J gene lost 5 bases, with 16 bases spanning the gap. From germline, CDR1 is PRHDT and CDR2 FYEKMQ (reference sequence). Together with reference TRBV13 and TRBJ1-1, the CDR3 gives the full variable domain: AAGVIQSPRHLIKEKRETATLKCYPIPRHDTVYWYQQGPGQDPQFLISFYEKMQSDKGSIPDRFSAQQFSDYHSELNMSSLELGDSALYFCASRPTGVWTEAFFGQGTRLTVV.

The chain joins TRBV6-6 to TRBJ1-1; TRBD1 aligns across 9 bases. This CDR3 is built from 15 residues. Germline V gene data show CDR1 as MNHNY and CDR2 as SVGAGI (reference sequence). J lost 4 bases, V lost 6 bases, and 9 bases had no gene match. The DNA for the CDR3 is TGTGCCAGCAGCCGTCTGGACAGGGGAGGCACTGAAGCTTTCTTT. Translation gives CASSRLDRGGTEAFF.

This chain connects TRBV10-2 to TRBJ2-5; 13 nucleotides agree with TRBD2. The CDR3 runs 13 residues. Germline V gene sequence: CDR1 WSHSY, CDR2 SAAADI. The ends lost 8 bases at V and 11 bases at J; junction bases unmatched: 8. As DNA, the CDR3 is TGCGCCAGCGCCGGGACTAGCGGGGTTTCTCAGTACTTC. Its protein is CASAGTSGVSQYF.

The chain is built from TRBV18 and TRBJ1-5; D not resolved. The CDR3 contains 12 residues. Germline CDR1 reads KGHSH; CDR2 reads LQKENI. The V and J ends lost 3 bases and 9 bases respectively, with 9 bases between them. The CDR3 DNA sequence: TGTGCCAGCTCACCCGCCGTGGGGCCCCAGCATTTT. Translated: CASSPAVGPQHF.

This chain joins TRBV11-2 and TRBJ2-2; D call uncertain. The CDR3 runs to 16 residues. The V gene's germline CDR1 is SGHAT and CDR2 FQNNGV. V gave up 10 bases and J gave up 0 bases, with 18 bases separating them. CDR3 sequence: CAIHPHRAANTGELFF. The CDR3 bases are TGTGCCATACATCCGCACCGGGCGGCGAACACCGGGGAGCTGTTTTTT.

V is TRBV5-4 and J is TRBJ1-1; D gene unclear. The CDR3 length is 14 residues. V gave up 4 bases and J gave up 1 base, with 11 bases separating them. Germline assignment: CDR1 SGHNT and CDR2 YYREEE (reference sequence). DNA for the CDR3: TGTGCCAGCAGCCGACCAGCGGGGAACACTGAAGCTTTCTTT. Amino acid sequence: CASSRPAGNTEAFF.

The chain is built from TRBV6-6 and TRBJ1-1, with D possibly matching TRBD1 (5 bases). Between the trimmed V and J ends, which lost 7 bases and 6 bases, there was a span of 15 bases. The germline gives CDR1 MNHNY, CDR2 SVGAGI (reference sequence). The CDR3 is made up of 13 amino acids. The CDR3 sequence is CASIPGGGSEAFF. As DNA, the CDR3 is TGTGCCAGCATTCCCGGGGGAGGGTCTGAAGCTTTCTTT.

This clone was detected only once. CDR3 nucleotides: TGTGCCAGCAGCTTAGGTTCAAGGGGGAACTATGGCTACACCTTC. It codes for CASSLGSRGNYGYTF. The chain uses TRBV13 and TRBJ1-2, with D possibly being TRBD1 (6 bases). From germline, CDR1 is PRHDT and CDR2 FYEKMQ (reference sequence). The V end was cut by 0 bases, the J end by 2 bases, with 10 bases between. This CDR3 is built from 15 residues.

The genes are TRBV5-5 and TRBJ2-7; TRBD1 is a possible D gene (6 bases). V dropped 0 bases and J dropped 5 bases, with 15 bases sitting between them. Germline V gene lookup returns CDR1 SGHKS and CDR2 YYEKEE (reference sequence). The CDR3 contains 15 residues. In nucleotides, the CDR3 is TGTGCCAGCAGCTTGGGTGGTACAGGGCAAAACGAGCAGTACTTC. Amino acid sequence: CASSLGGTGQNEQYF.

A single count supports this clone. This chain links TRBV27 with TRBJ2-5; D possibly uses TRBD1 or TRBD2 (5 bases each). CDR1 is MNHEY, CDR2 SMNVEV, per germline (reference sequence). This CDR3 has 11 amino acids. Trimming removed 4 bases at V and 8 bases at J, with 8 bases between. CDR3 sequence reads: CASSSGGTQYF. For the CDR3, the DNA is TGTGCCAGCAGTTCTGGGGGAACCCAGTACTTC.

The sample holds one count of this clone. The chain's CDR3 is CASSKGTGSGEKLFF. CDR3 bases: TGCGCCAGCAGCAAAGGGACAGGTAGTGGAGAAAAACTGTTTTTT. V is TRBV5-1 and J is TRBJ1-4, with 8 bases aligning to TRBD1. Germline V gives CDR1 SGHRS, CDR2 YFSETQ. V trimming: 4 bases; J trimming: 8 bases; junction bases outside the gene matches: 10. This CDR3 spans 15 amino acids.

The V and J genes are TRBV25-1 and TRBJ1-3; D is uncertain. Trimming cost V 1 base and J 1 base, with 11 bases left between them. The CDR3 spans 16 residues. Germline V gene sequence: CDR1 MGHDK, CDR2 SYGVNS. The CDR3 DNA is TGTGCCAGCAGTGAATTGCGGGGAACGTCTGGAAACACCATATATTTT. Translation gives CASSELRGTSGNTIYF.

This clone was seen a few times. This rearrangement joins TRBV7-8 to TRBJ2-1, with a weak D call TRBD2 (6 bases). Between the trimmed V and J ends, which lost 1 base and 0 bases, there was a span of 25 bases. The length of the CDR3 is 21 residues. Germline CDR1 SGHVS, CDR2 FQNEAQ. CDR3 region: CASSLGGKEIPDGSSYNEQFF. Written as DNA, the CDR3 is TGTGCCAGCAGCTTAGGGGGTAAAGAAATCCCGGACGGGAGCTCCTACAATGAGCAGTTCTTC.

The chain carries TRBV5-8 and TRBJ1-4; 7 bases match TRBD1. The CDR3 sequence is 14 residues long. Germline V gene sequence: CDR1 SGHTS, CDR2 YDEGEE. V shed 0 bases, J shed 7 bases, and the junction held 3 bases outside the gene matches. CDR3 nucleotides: TGTGCCAGCAGCTTGGGACAGGGTTTTGAAAAACTGTTTTTT. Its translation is CASSLGQGFEKLFF.

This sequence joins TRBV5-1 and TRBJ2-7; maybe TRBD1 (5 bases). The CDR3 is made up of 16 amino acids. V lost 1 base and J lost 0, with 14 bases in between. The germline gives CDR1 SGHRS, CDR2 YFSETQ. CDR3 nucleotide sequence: TGCGCCAGCAGCTTGTCTTCAGGGTTGACCTCCTACGAGCAGTACTTC. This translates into CASSLSSGLTSYEQYF.

The DNA of the CDR3 is TGTGCCAGCAGTGGAGGACAGGGGTCGATTCAAGAGACCCAGTACTTC. Translated: CASSGGQGSIQETQYF. V usage is TRBV6-1 and J usage is TRBJ2-5; 9 nucleotides line up with TRBD1. There are 16 residues in the CDR3. Germline-derived CDR1 and CDR2 are MNHNS and SASEGT. Losses at the gene ends were 4 bases for V and 2 bases for J; bases not matched to a gene: 8.

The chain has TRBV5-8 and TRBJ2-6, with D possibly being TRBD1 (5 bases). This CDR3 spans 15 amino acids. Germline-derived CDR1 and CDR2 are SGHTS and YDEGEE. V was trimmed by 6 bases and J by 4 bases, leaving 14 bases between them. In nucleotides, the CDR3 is TGTGCCAGCACCTTACCAGGGTCCGGGGCCAACGTCCTGACTTTC. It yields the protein CASTLPGSGANVLTF.